A selection of T cell receptor beta chains follows, all from one sample in a study of cytomegalovirus exposure and HLA in healthy donors. The method was immunoSEQ multiplex PCR; TCRdb's version includes in-frame clones alone and lacks a portion of them. The data show tens of thousands of clones, with 94% seen just once and roughly 1.6% held by the top ten. Sequenced sample: PBMCs. Receptor source: a young man in good health and CMV-seropositive. The CDR3 runs from the conserved cysteine through the conserved F or W. The D gene is left open where the match is weak. Rows give clone size only sometimes, using once, few, many, or a class for an expanded clone.

TRBJ1-3,TRBV9,.,TRBD1,CASSVSTSDRAGNTIYF,TGTGCCAGCAGCGTCTCGACCTCGGACAGGGCTGGAAACACCATATATTTT
TRBJ2-1,TRBV10-3,.,.,CAISGSGAYNEQFF,TGTGCCATCAGCGGGAGTGGGGCCTACAATGAGCAGTTCTTC
TRBJ1-2,TRBV30,.,TRBD1,CAWIRQGGTKSYTF,TGTGCCTGGATTAGACAGGGGGGCACGAAAAGCTACACCTTC
TRBJ2-5,TRBV2,medium-sized,TRBD2,CASARGRGVQETQYF,TGTGCCAGCGCACGGGGGCGGGGGGTCCAAGAGACCCAGTACTTC
TRBJ1-2,TRBV6-5,.,TRBD1,CASSYVGDRGSGYTF,TGTGCCAGCAGTTACGTAGGGGACAGGGGGTCAGGCTACACCTTC
TRBJ2-3,TRBV30,once,.,CAWSSDLGTDTQYF,TGTGCCTGGAGCAGCGATTTGGGCACAGATACGCAGTATTTT
TRBJ1-1,TRBV6-7,.,.,CASSSNTEAFF,TGTGCCAGCAGTTCTAACACTGAAGCTTTCTTT
TRBJ2-7,TRBV7-2,.,.,CASSFSSRRLNEQYF,TGTGCCAGCAGCTTTTCTAGCAGGCGGCTCAACGAGCAGTACTTC
TRBJ2-4,TRBV2,.,TRBD2,CASSSSGAFKNIQYF,TGTGCCAGCAGTTCTAGCGGAGCGTTTAAAAACATTCAGTACTTC
TRBJ2-3,TRBV28,.,TRBD2,CASSSWTQRVAGGPIDTQYF,TGTGCCAGCAGTTCATGGACCCAGCGGGTAGCGGGAGGGCCAATAGATACGCAGTATTTT
TRBJ2-6,TRBV19,few,TRBD2,CASSSPGLAHSSSGANVLTF,TGTGCCAGTAGTTCCCCCGGACTAGCGCATTCGAGCTCTGGGGCCAACGTCCTGACTTTC
TRBJ2-1,TRBV28,.,TRBD2,CASSFSPQAGGGNEQFF,TGTGCCAGCAGTTTCTCCCCCCAAGCGGGAGGTGGTAATGAGCAGTTCTTC
TRBJ2-1,TRBV5-6,.,.,CASSRVGGGEFF,TGTGCCAGCAGTCGGGTGGGCGGAGGGGAGTTCTTC
TRBJ2-7,TRBV18,.,TRBD1,CASSPQSGQGSYEQYF,TGTGCCAGCTCACCACAGTCGGGACAGGGATCCTACGAGCAGTACTTC
TRBJ1-1,TRBV28,.,.,CASSFPTRVGTEAFF,TGTGCCAGCAGTTTCCCAACTAGGGTGGGCACTGAAGCTTTCTTT
TRBJ2-1,TRBV5-1,.,TRBD2,CASSLTSPASGSVYNEQFF,TGCGCCAGCAGCTTGACATCCCCGGCTAGCGGGAGCGTCTACAATGAGCAGTTCTTC
TRBJ1-1,TRBV11-2,.,TRBD1,CASSPDRGRTEAFF,TGTGCCAGCAGCCCCGACAGGGGGCGAACTGAAGCTTTCTTT
TRBJ2-7,TRBV5-1,.,.,CASSWQGNEQYF,TGCGCCAGCAGCTGGCAGGGGAACGAGCAGTACTTC
TRBJ2-5,TRBV19,.,TRBD1,CASSTDREVETQYF,TGTGCCAGTAGCACGGACAGGGAGGTAGAGACCCAGTACTTC
TRBJ2-1,TRBV5-1,.,TRBD2,CASSLSSGRDNEQFF,TGCGCCAGCAGCCTCTCTAGCGGGAGAGATAATGAGCAGTTCTTC
TRBJ2-1,TRBV5-1,.,TRBD2,CASSLGGGPNEQFF,TGCGCCAGCAGCTTGGGGGGAGGGCCCAATGAGCAGTTCTTC
TRBJ2-1,TRBV5-4,.,TRBD2,CASSGLAGTYNEQFF,TGTGCCAGCAGCGGACTAGCGGGAACCTACAATGAGCAGTTCTTC
TRBJ1-2,TRBV30,once,.,CANRPGGPYGYTF,TGTGCCAACCGGCCTGGCGGCCCCTATGGCTACACCTTC
TRBJ1-5,TRBV30,once,.,CAWSAGRLDQPQHF,TGTGCCTGGAGCGCCGGGAGGTTAGATCAGCCCCAGCATTTT
TRBJ2-7,TRBV7-9,.,TRBD1,CASSPRDRVHEQYF,TGTGCCAGCAGCCCCCGGGACAGGGTCCACGAGCAGTACTTC
TRBJ2-4,TRBV28,.,TRBD1,CASLSKRQGKNIQYF,TGTGCCAGCCTGTCAAAAAGACAGGGGAAAAACATTCAGTACTTC
TRBJ1-5,TRBV7-3,.,TRBD1,CASSPPGQGFSQPQHF,TGTGCCAGCAGCCCTCCGGGACAGGGGTTTAGTCAGCCCCAGCATTTT
TRBJ2-1,TRBV5-1,.,.,CASSSSNEQFF,TGCGCCAGCAGCTCGAGCAATGAGCAGTTCTTC
TRBJ2-2,TRBV5-1,.,TRBD1,CASSYRQGANGELFF,TGCGCCAGCAGTTATCGGCAGGGGGCGAACGGGGAGCTGTTTTTT
TRBJ1-4,TRBV5-6,.,.,CASSFGGLNEKLFF,TGTGCCAGCAGCTTTGGGGGGTTAAATGAAAAACTGTTTTTT
TRBJ2-5,TRBV9,once,TRBD2,CASSVVGREGETQYF,TGTGCCAGCAGCGTAGTAGGCAGGGAGGGAGAGACCCAGTACTTC
TRBJ1-2,TRBV11-1,once,.,CASSPRGAYGYTF,TGTGCCAGCAGCCCCAGGGGCGCTTATGGCTACACCTTC
TRBJ2-1,TRBV10-3,.,.,CAIRNSRDTGYNEQFF,TGTGCCATCAGGAACTCCCGGGACACCGGATACAATGAGCAGTTCTTC
TRBJ2-7,TRBV5-1,.,.,CASSLTLGNSYEQYF,TGCGCCAGCAGCTTGACACTGGGCAACTCCTACGAGCAGTACTTC
TRBJ2-1,TRBV9,.,TRBD2,CAAGTMSSYNEQFF,TGTGCCGCCGGGACTATGAGCTCCTACAATGAGCAGTTCTTC
TRBJ2-5,TRBV5-5,.,TRBD1,CASSYGTGSQETQYF,TGTGCCAGCAGCTATGGGACAGGCTCCCAAGAGACCCAGTACTTC
TRBJ2-4,TRBV6-5,.,.,CASSYSPWAIQYF,TGTGCCAGCAGTTACTCCCCTTGGGCCATTCAGTACTTC
TRBJ2-1,TRBV7-8,.,.,CASSPFTAFPGTFTYNEQFF,TGTGCCAGCAGCCCATTTACGGCTTTCCCCGGGACTTTTACCTACAATGAGCAGTTCTTC
TRBJ1-5,TRBV5-1,.,.,CASSLEGVNQPQHF,TGCGCCAGCAGCTTAGAAGGAGTAAATCAGCCCCAGCATTTT
TRBJ2-1,TRBV21-1,.,.,CASSPRGKRGYDNEQFF,TGTGCCAGCAGCCCACGAGGGAAGCGGGGGTACGACAATGAGCAGTTCTTC
TRBJ1-5,TRBV6-4,.,.,CASSIGPYQPQHF,TGTGCCAGCAGTATTGGCCCCTATCAGCCCCAGCATTTT
TRBJ2-7,TRBV10-2,.,.,CASSESFQGLYNEQYF,TGCGCCAGCAGTGAGTCATTCCAGGGACTCTATAACGAGCAGTACTTC
TRBJ2-3,TRBV28,once,.,CASSPRGDTQYF,TGTGCCAGCAGTCCCCGGGGGGATACGCAGTATTTT
TRBJ2-5,TRBV29-1,.,.,CSVDWLRQETQYF,TGCAGCGTTGATTGGTTGCGGCAAGAGACCCAGTACTTC
TRBJ1-5,TRBV19,.,.,CASSQGWGGGQPQHF,TGTGCCAGTAGCCAAGGGTGGGGGGGAGGCCAGCCCCAGCATTTT
TRBJ1-5,TRBV6-1,.,TRBD1,CASSEGTGGSQPQHF,TGTGCCAGCAGTGAAGGGACAGGGGGCAGTCAGCCCCAGCATTTT
TRBJ1-2,TRBV29-1,.,.,CSVEEEVNYGYTF,TGCAGCGTTGAAGAGGAGGTTAACTATGGCTACACCTTC
TRBJ1-3,TRBV11-3,.,TRBD1,CTSSVGTGPGNTIYF,TGTACCAGCAGCGTCGGGACAGGTCCCGGAAACACCATATATTTT
TRBJ1-1,TRBV2,.,TRBD1,CASSVDRAEAFF,TGTGCCAGCAGTGTGGACAGGGCTGAAGCTTTCTTT
TRBJ1-4,TRBV6-1,.,.,CASSESPGQDEKLFF,TGTGCCAGCAGTGAATCGCCAGGGCAGGACGAAAAACTGTTTTTT
TRBJ2-5,TRBV6-5,.,.,CASSLLRGYQETQYF,TGTGCCAGCAGTCTCCTAAGGGGGTACCAAGAGACCCAGTACTTC
TRBJ2-2,TRBV9,.,TRBD2,CASSVATGLAGGNTGELFF,TGTGCCAGCAGCGTAGCTACGGGGCTAGCGGGAGGGAACACCGGGGAGCTGTTTTTT
TRBJ1-4,TRBV4-1,few,.,CASSQVWADPGGEKLFF,TGCGCCAGCAGCCAAGTCTGGGCGGACCCGGGAGGTGAAAAACTGTTTTTT
TRBJ2-7,TRBV5-4,.,TRBD1,CASTLGAPGQVSEQYF,TGTGCCAGCACTTTAGGGGCACCGGGACAGGTCAGCGAGCAGTACTTC
TRBJ2-3,TRBV27,.,.,CASSFFGGMTDTQYF,TGTGCCAGCAGTTTCTTTGGCGGGATGACAGATACGCAGTATTTT